Shown below are 8 T cell receptor beta chains from a single sample sequenced in a study of beta chain features in type 1 diabetes (dated by TCRdb to the late 2010s). Library preparation employed the immunoSEQ multiplex PCR assay. The High Capacity cDNA Reverse Transcription Kit was used to reverse transcribe all of the isolated RNA, meaning that expressed TCRB transcripts were what got sequenced. As stored in TCRdb, this immuneACCESS dataset retains in-frame rearrangements with V and J assigned. A fraction of the clones does not appear; measured against another copy, unresolved V genes explain less than half of the discrepancy, and the remainder lacks a known reason. The sample table lists some 40,000 clones, about 52% of them with a count of one. The ten largest clonotypes hold 0.6% to 0.85% of the sample. The sample taken for sequencing was central memory CD4+ T cells from blood. The source is a woman younger than 30 in good health.

This clone was seen more than once but under ten times. The chain employs TRBV5-4 and TRBJ2-1; D may be TRBD2 (6 bases). The CDR3 runs 18 residues. V lost 0 bases and J 2 bases, leaving 18 bases between the germline ends. CDR1 and CDR2 (germline): SGHNT, YYREEE (reference sequence). In nucleotides, the CDR3 is TGTGCCAGCAGCTTGGGGCTCTCCGGCGGGGTCACCTACAATGAGCAGTTCTTC. Translating it yields CASSLGLSGGVTYNEQFF. The full variable domain, rest sourced from reference TRBV5-4 and TRBJ2-1, is ETGVTQSPTHLIKTRGQQVTLRCSSQSGHNTVSWYQQALGQGPQFIFQYYREEENGRGNFPPRFSGLQFPNYSSELNVNALELDDSALYLCASSLGLSGGVTYNEQFFGPGTRLTVL.

J is TRBJ2-1 and V is TRBV2; D gene unclear. The CDR3 length is 15 residues. From germline, CDR1 is SNHLY and CDR2 FYNNEI. Trimming removed 2 bases at V and 0 bases at J, with 8 bases between. CDR3 sequence reads: CASSELESSYNEQFF. The CDR3 coding sequence is TGTGCCAGCAGTGAACTGGAGAGCTCCTACAATGAGCAGTTCTTC. Full variable domain (outside the CDR3, taken from reference TRBV2 and TRBJ2-1): EPEVTQTPSHQVTQMGQEVILRCVPISNHLYFYWYRQILGQKVEFLVSFYNNEISEKSEIFDDQFSVERPDGSNFTLKIRSTKLEDSAMYFCASSELESSYNEQFFGPGTRLTVL.

V gene TRBV4-1 combines with J gene TRBJ2-1, with 7 positions matching TRBD2. With 0 bases clipped from V and 0 bases from J, the junction kept 5 bases outside the gene matches. The CDR3 sequence is 17 residues long. CDR1 and CDR2 (germline): MGHRA, YSYEKL. CDR3 in DNA: TGCGCCAGCAGCCAAGATCAGCGGGGCCTCTCCTACAATGAGCAGTTCTTC. Protein sequence: CASSQDQRGLSYNEQFF.

V and J are TRBV6-1 and TRBJ2-1, with 12 bases aligning to TRBD2. J was trimmed by 10 bases and V by 6 bases; bases with no gene match: 10. From germline, CDR1 is MNHNS and CDR2 SASEGT. The CDR3 is made up of 15 amino acids. Here the CDR3 DNA reads TGTGCCAGCAGGCTCGCTAGCGGGGGGGTAAGAGAGCAGTTCTTC. This sequence encodes CASRLASGGVREQFF.

This clone was seen only a few times. This sequence joins TRBV30 and TRBJ2-5, with TRBD1 identical over 10 bases. J was trimmed by 7 bases and V by 0 bases; bases with no gene match: 11. This CDR3 spans 16 amino acids. Germline V gives CDR1 GTSNPN, CDR2 SVGIG (reference sequence). The CDR3 DNA follows: TGTGCCTGGAGTGTACTCATTGGGACAGGGGTCGGGACCCAGTACTTC. Encoded protein: CAWSVLIGTGVGTQYF. The full variable domain, completed using reference TRBV30 and TRBJ2-5, is SQTIHQWPATLVQPVGSPLSLECTVEGTSNPNLYWYRQAAGRGLQLLFYSVGIGQISSEVPQNLSASRPQDRQFILSSKKLLLSDSGFYLCAWSVLIGTGVGTQYFGPGTRLLVL.

This clone was observed a handful of times. The V gene is TRBV18, the J gene TRBJ2-5; 11 nucleotides match TRBD2. Germline V lookup: CDR1 KGHSH, CDR2 LQKENI. V lost 4 bases and J lost 5; bases outside the gene matches: 9. This CDR3 comprises 16 residues. The CDR3 spells CASSRGLAALGETQYF. CDR3 DNA: TGTGCCAGCTCACGGGGACTAGCGGCCCTAGGTGAGACCCAGTACTTC.

The genes are TRBV7-9 and TRBJ2-2; TRBD1 agrees at 7 bases. Germline values: CDR1 SEHNR, CDR2 FQNEAQ (reference sequence). The CDR3 contains 14 residues. V trimming: 7 bases; J trimming: 2 bases; junction bases outside the gene matches: 4. The CDR3 region is CASTRQGNTGELFF. In DNA form, the CDR3 reads TGTGCCAGCACGCGACAGGGAAACACCGGGGAGCTGTTTTTT.

The chain combines TRBV29-1 with TRBJ1-2, with D possibly matching TRBD1 (6 bases). V lost 0 bases, J lost 4 bases, and 15 bases lay in between. The germline gives CDR1 SQVTM, CDR2 ANQGSEA. The CDR3 sequence is 15 residues long. In DNA, the CDR3 is TGCAGCGTTGAAGAGGGTCCAGGGGTTACCTATGGCTACACCTTC. Its translation: CSVEEGPGVTYGYTF. Looking up the rest from reference TRBV29-1 and TRBJ1-2 gives the full variable domain: SAVISQKPSRDICQRGTSLTIQCQVDSQVTMMFWYRQQPGQSLTLIATANQGSEATYESGFVIDKFPISRPNLTFSTLTVSNMSPEDSSIYLCSVEEGPGVTYGYTFGSGTRLTVV.